Listed below are T cell receptor beta chains from one sample, sequenced in a study of T cells in pancreatic ductal adenocarcinoma. TCRdb's table, derived via immunoSEQ multiplex PCR, lists solely in-frame clones and lacks some. The table includes about 4,600 clones, 68% detected once. Sequencing input: pancreatic tumor tissue. The receptors derive from a human donor with pancreatic ductal adenocarcinoma. Each CDR3 is given with its conserved first and last residue. Fields, in order: J gene, D gene, V gene, clone size, CDR3 protein, CDR3 DNA. The D gene is left open where the match is weak. Rows give clone size only sometimes, using once, few, many, or a class for an expanded clone.

TRBJ2-7	.	TRBV2	.	CASRAIGASSYEQYF	TGTGCCAGCAGGGCGATTGGGGCCAGCTCCTACGAGCAGTACTTC
TRBJ1-5	.	TRBV23-1	.	CAIGGGRTQPQHF	TGCGCCATCGGCGGGGGTAGGACTCAGCCCCAGCATTTT
TRBJ2-3	TRBD1	TRBV7-8	.	CASSLVPSTGGTDTQYF	TGTGCCAGCAGCTTAGTGCCGAGTACAGGGGGCACAGATACGCAGTATTTT
TRBJ1-1	.	TRBV19	.	CASSTRRDTEAFF	TGTGCCAGTAGTACTCGACGGGACACTGAAGCTTTCTTT
TRBJ2-5	.	TRBV4-1	.	CASSQEVLEETQYF	TGCGCCAGCAGCCAAGAGGTGCTCGAAGAGACCCAGTACTTC
TRBJ1-6	.	TRBV28	once	CASSLTPPGFNSPLHF	TGTGCCAGCAGTCTTACGCCCCCAGGGTTTAATTCACCCCTCCACTTT
TRBJ2-1	TRBD2	TRBV7-2	.	CASSLGGRAEGSKQFF	TGTGCCAGCAGCTTAGGGGGGAGGGCCGAGGGATCTAAGCAGTTCTTC
TRBJ1-6	.	TRBV5-8	.	CASSGGGAPLIPLHF	TGTGCCAGCAGCGGGGGGGGCGCCCCCCTTATCCCCCTCCACTTT
TRBJ2-5	TRBD2	TRBV10-3	few	CAISDTSGGAGETQYF	TGTGCCATCAGTGATACTAGCGGGGGGGCCGGTGAGACCCAGTACTTC
TRBJ2-1	TRBD2	TRBV9	.	CASSVVSSGRGGYNEQFF	TGTGCCAGCAGCGTAGTGTCGTCGGGGCGGGGGGGTTACAATGAGCAGTTCTTC
TRBJ1-6	TRBD1	TRBV6-5	few	CASSKWTGAGSPLHF	TGTGCCAGCAGTAAATGGACAGGGGCGGGGTCACCCCTCCACTTT
TRBJ1-2	.	TRBV10-3	.	CASGSGGPNYGYTF	TGTGCCTCAGGGTCGGGGGGGCCGAACTATGGCTACACCTTC
TRBJ1-1	.	TRBV7-9	.	CASSLATNTEAFF	TGTGCCAGCAGCTTAGCAACGAACACTGAAGCTTTCTTT
TRBJ1-4	.	TRBV10-3	.	CAISGGDGDEKLFF	TGTGCCATCAGTGGGGGGGACGGGGATGAAAAACTGTTTTTT
TRBJ2-7	.	TRBV29-1	.	CSVEGGHEQYF	TGCAGCGTTGAAGGGGGGCACGAGCAGTACTTC
TRBJ2-7	.	TRBV30	once	CAWTRTGRGTTEQYF	TGTGCCTGGACCCGGACAGGGAGGGGAACTACTGAGCAGTACTTC
TRBJ2-5	TRBD2	TRBV11-2	.	CASSLSGGAGTQYF	TGTGCCAGCAGCTTGAGCGGGGGGGCGGGGACCCAGTACTTC
TRBJ1-5	.	TRBV7-8	.	CASSLGANSNQPQHF	TGTGCCAGCAGCTTAGGGGCAAATAGCAATCAGCCCCAGCATTTT
TRBJ2-7	TRBD2	TRBV16	.	CASSQSRIGGDLEFREQYF	TGTGCCAGCAGCCAATCTAGAATTGGGGGGGACTTGGAGTTTCGAGAGCAGTACTTC
TRBJ2-3	TRBD1	TRBV18	.	CASSPRQGPADTQYF	TGTGCCAGCTCACCACGACAGGGGCCAGCAGATACGCAGTATTTT
TRBJ2-7	.	TRBV5-5	.	CASSFLFYEQYF	TGTGCCAGCAGCTTTCTTTTTTACGAGCAGTACTTC
TRBJ2-7	TRBD2	TRBV19	.	CASRNNREGPHKQYF	TGTGCCAGTAGAAACAATCGGGAGGGCCCTCACAAGCAGTACTTC